This T cell receptor beta chain originates from a study of control samples from healthy donors and cancer patients. Generated by immunoSEQ multiplex PCR, the TCRdb table keeps only in-frame clones and is missing some. Here the sample spans 120,000 or so clones, 80% to 95% being singletons. With 5 bases clipped from V and 1 base from J, the junction kept 6 bases outside the gene matches. CDR3 size: 15 residues. The V gene is TRBV5-3, the J gene TRBJ2-1; 7 bases fit TRBD2. TRBV5-3 belongs to the ORF category, with a function that is uncertain. The TCR sequence derives from a man aged 18 to 30 in good health. Sequencing was done on a sample of blood. The CDR3 sequence: CARRLQRGSYNEQFF. CDR3 nucleotides: TGTGCCAGAAGGCTACAGCGGGGATCCTACAATGAGCAGTTCTTC.